This TCR beta chain was retrieved from a study of monozygotic twins with inflammatory bowel disease (dated by TCRdb to 2018 to 2020). At the level of the whole study: The complete study included some 28 monozygotic twin pairs: 19 IBD-discordant Danish pairs and nine German pairs, of which four were IBD-concordant and five were IBD-discordant. Disease-associated traits were sought mainly through comparisons between IBD patients and their genetically identical healthy co-twins within discordant pairs. Each individual had, on average, about 151 000 unique TCRalpha sequences and 181 000 unique TCRbeta sequences available for analysis.

Via the germline V gene (reference sequence), CDR1 is SEHNR and CDR2 FQNEAQ. Spanning cysteine to phenylalanine, the CDR3 consists of 16 amino acids. The nucleotide record is missing. The library was made by 5' RACE. The input for every TCR library was 3,500 to 4,000 ng of total RNA. For each sample, cDNA synthesis was carried out in eight separate reactions using SMARTScribe reverse transcriptase. Unique molecular identifiers containing a 6-nucleotide sample barcode were introduced through template switching during cDNA synthesis. Two nested PCRs of about 16 and 10 cycles amplified the TCRalpha and TCRbeta cDNA, and bead purification followed each PCR. Before amplification, the cDNA was treated with uracil DNA-glycosylase and purified using the QIAquick PCR purification kit. The second PCR added Illumina TruSeq-compatible adapters along with sample-specific barcodes. Library quality and concentration were assessed using TapeStation and Qubit, and 4.5 to 6.5 ng of each library was pooled. The pooled libraries were sequenced with 2 x 100 bp reads and custom sequencing primers on an Illumina HiSeq2500 single-index Rapid Run. The source study handled its data this way. PCR and sequencing errors were corrected by UMI-based consensus assembly using MiGEC version 1.2.6. MiXCR version 2.1.1 handled V(D)J alignment, clonotype assembly and CDR3 extraction. To normalise gene usage, clonotype sharing and MAIT/NKT TCR abundance, the analysis used the top 1000, 10 000 and 20 000 clonotypes per sample. After downsampling to 27 000 UMIs, diversity was calculated as the inverse Simpson index using the vegan R package. Paired Mann-Whitney U tests were applied to discordant twin pairs, with Benjamini-Hochberg correction for multiple testing. TCRdb reprocessed the reads; each CDR3 protein sequence makes one entry, and DNA is unavailable. These V and J calls originate from TCRdb's pipeline instead of the authors' own analysis. This sample's listing comprises fewer than 350,000 distinct CDR3 sequences. Of the sample, 2% to 2.5% is held by the ten largest clones.

From each donor, a roughly 2.6 ml peripheral blood sample was collected into PAXgene tubes and stored at -80 degrees C. Without any T cell sorting, total RNA was extracted from whole blood using the PAXgene blood miRNA kit on an automated QIAcube. Peripheral blood from monozygotic twin pairs, either concordant or discordant for inflammatory bowel disease, underwent deep TCRalpha and TCRbeta repertoire profiling that used unique molecular barcoding. Smoking habits were recorded for all twin pairs, with individuals classified as current, former or never smokers. Remarks on this clonotype: Its binding antigen is unknown.

General conclusions and limits of the study: No single strong signal or clonotype linked to IBD turned up in the results, so the idea that one exists was not supported. IBD patients shared fewer clonotypes with other individuals than healthy twins did, most markedly in patients showing signs of disease activity. TCRbeta repertoire diversity, by inverse Simpson index, was decreased in IBD patients compared with their healthy co-twins. Concordant and discordant twins showed no difference in repertoire similarity, possibly because of limited statistical power. Distinction between different T cell subtypes could not be achieved in the analysis. Background noise and inter-individual variability may have been introduced into the repertoires by the differing immunosuppressive treatments among patients.

The sequence was collected from a human donor with ulcerative colitis or Crohn's disease, or a healthy co-twin of an affected twin (not recorded which). The V and J genes are TRBV7-9 and TRBJ2-6; TCRdb's assignment of TRBD1 cannot be checked, as there is no DNA. Source material: blood. CDR3 reads: CASSLDGASGANVLTF.